This T cell receptor beta chain was captured in a study of blood T cell repertoires in COVID-19. For the study at large: From the United States, Italy and Spain came samples of acute and convalescent COVID-19.

The study drew participants aged 18 to 89 years from 20 to 30 US areas. People in the exposed group encountered a COVID-19 case within 2 weeks before entering the study. Trimming removed 3 bases at V and 5 bases at J, with 17 bases between. Germline assignment: CDR1 LNHDA and CDR2 SQIVND (reference sequence). There are 16 residues in the CDR3. As processed by the authors: Reference gene primers were amplified, and this amplification served to estimate nucleated cell counts. TCRdb keeps only in-frame clones here, not all; method: immunoSEQ multiplex PCR. V and J calls and clone size are those listed in that table; D and trimming were worked out from the DNA. The repertoire consists of 270,000 or so clones, with 70% to 90% occurring once and the leading ten covering roughly 6.7%.

What was sequenced was PBMCs or T cells enriched from blood (not recorded which). This clonotype was obtained from a woman aged 45-59 years who had been exposed to COVID-19. The V and J genes are TRBV19 and TRBJ2-1; D possibly corresponds to TRBD2 (6 bases). Here the CDR3 reads CASSMKGLARDNEQFF. For the CDR3, the DNA is TGTGCCAGTAGTATGAAGGGGCTAGCGCGTGACAATGAGCAGTTCTTC.